A selection of T cell receptor beta chains follows, all from one sample in a study of blood T cell repertoires in COVID-19. Assay: immunoSEQ multiplex PCR; the TCRdb copy retains only in-frame clones and omits some. This table has 270,000 or so clones, 86% appearing once. The material sequenced was peripheral blood. The receptors originated from a woman in her 30s with active or convalescent COVID-19. The CDR3 runs from the conserved cysteine through the conserved F or W. The order of the fields is CDR3 DNA, CDR3 protein, CDR3 length, J gene, D gene, clone size, V gene. The D gene is left open where the match is weak. Clone size is given for some rows only: seen once, a few or many times, or a class if the clone is expanded.

TGTGCCAGCAGTTCAACAGCGGGGACCCAGTACTTC CASSSTAGTQYF 12 TRBJ2-5 - once TRBV28
TGTGCCAGCAGCGGGAGGACTAGCGGGGTCAACACCGGGGAGCTGTTTTTT CASSGRTSGVNTGELFF 17 TRBJ2-2 TRBD2 - TRBV5-6
TGTGCCAGCAGCTTGTTGCGGGGGGGCTACAATGAGCAGTTCTTC CASSLLRGGYNEQFF 15 TRBJ2-1 TRBD2 - TRBV5-6
TGTGCCAGCAGTGCTCTGGGCAGGGCTACGGATGAGCAGTTCTTC CASSALGRATDEQFF 15 TRBJ2-1 - - TRBV14
TGTGCCAGCAGACAAACAGGAGCCACTGAAGCTTTCTTT CASRQTGATEAFF 13 TRBJ1-1 - - TRBV7-9
TGTGCCACCAGCAGAGAGGACAGACCCAATCAGCCCCAGCATTTT CATSREDRPNQPQHF 15 TRBJ1-5 - - TRBV15
TGTGCCAGCAGTTACTCGGCCAGGGGGCCCCATCAGCCCCAGCATTTT CASSYSARGPHQPQHF 16 TRBJ1-5 TRBD1 - TRBV6-2/TRBV6-3
TGTGCCAGCAGCTCTCGGAGGGGATACGAGCAGTACTTC CASSSRRGYEQYF 13 TRBJ2-7 - - TRBV7-2
TGTGCCAGCAGCTTGGGGCAGGGGGCGAACACCGGGGAGCTGTTTTTT CASSLGQGANTGELFF 16 TRBJ2-2 TRBD1 - TRBV5-4
TGTGCCAGTAGTATCCGGGGGGGAAAGAACACTGAAGCTTTCTTT CASSIRGGKNTEAFF 15 TRBJ1-1 - - TRBV19
TGTGCCAGCAGCTTTTATAAGAGCTCTGGAAACACCATATATTTT CASSFYKSSGNTIYF 15 TRBJ1-3 - - TRBV7-8
TGTGCCAGCAGTGAAAGGGGGGGTGGATTAACCTACGAGCAGTACTTC CASSERGGGLTYEQYF 16 TRBJ2-7 - - TRBV27
TGCGCCAGCAGTGAGTGCGAAAGGAGGTGGCAGACTGAAAAACTGTTTTTT CASSECERRWQTEKLFF 17 TRBJ1-4 - once TRBV10-1
TGTGCCAGCAGCTTAGCCGTAGACAGGGGATTCTACGAGCAGTACTTC CASSLAVDRGFYEQYF 16 TRBJ2-7 TRBD1 - TRBV7-2
TGTGCCAGTAGGGACCGGAACTCAGGGTACACTGAAGCTTTCTTT CASRDRNSGYTEAFF 15 TRBJ1-1 - - TRBV19
TGTGCCATCAGTCCGGACATGAACACTGAAGCTTTCTTT CAISPDMNTEAFF 13 TRBJ1-1 - - TRBV10-3
TGTGCCAGCAGTTCCCTTGGGGCGGGGCCTAACACCGGGGAGCTGTTTTTT CASSSLGAGPNTGELFF 17 TRBJ2-2 - - TRBV27
TGTGCCAGCAGCTACCGGACAGGGCATTCACCCCTCCACTTT CASSYRTGHSPLHF 14 TRBJ1-6 TRBD1 - TRBV5-4
TGCGCCAGCAGCTTGGATCTGGCTTCCCGGGGCTATGGCTACACCTTC CASSLDLASRGYGYTF 16 TRBJ1-2 - - TRBV5-1
TGTGCCAGCAGCTTCTCACCGGGACAGGGAATTGAAGCTTTCTTT CASSFSPGQGIEAFF 15 TRBJ1-1 TRBD1 - TRBV5-5
TGTGCCAGCAGTCCCCTAGGCACATGGAGGGGCGACTCTGGAAACACCATATATTTT CASSPLGTWRGDSGNTIYF 19 TRBJ1-3 - - TRBV27
TGTGCCAGCAGCTTAGTATCTTTCGGGGATTATGGCTACACCTTC CASSLVSFGDYGYTF 15 TRBJ1-2 - - TRBV7-2
TGTGCCAGCAGTACCCGGGATCAATATGGCTACACCTTC CASSTRDQYGYTF 13 TRBJ1-2 - - TRBV6-2/TRBV6-3
TGCGCCAGCAGCCAGGGTGATGACAGGGTGAACACTGAAGCTTTCTTT CASSQGDDRVNTEAFF 16 TRBJ1-1 TRBD1 - TRBV4-1
TGTGCCAGCAGTGACCCGGGACAGGGGAGGACAAGCAATCAGCCCCAGCATTTT CASSDPGQGRTSNQPQHF 18 TRBJ1-5 TRBD1 few TRBV2
TGCGCCAGCAGCTTTCAGGGGCTCGACACTGAAGCTTTCTTT CASSFQGLDTEAFF 14 TRBJ1-1 - - TRBV5-1
TGTGCCAGCTCACCACCTAGCGGGGGATCCTACAATGAGCAGTTCTTC CASSPPSGGSYNEQFF 16 TRBJ2-1 TRBD2 - TRBV18
TGTGCCAGCTCACCATCAGGGTTCACTGGAAACACCATATATTTT CASSPSGFTGNTIYF 15 TRBJ1-3 - - TRBV18
TGTGCCAGCAGCGCGGGACAGTATCAGCCCCAGCATTTT CASSAGQYQPQHF 13 TRBJ1-5 TRBD1 - TRBV9
TGTGCCAGCAGCTTAGATCGGGGGGGACGGAGCGAGCAGTACTTC CASSLDRGGRSEQYF 15 TRBJ2-7 TRBD2 - TRBV6-5
TGCAGTGTTAGTCGTGGGGGGGCTGTAGATACGCAGTATTTT CSVSRGGAVDTQYF 14 TRBJ2-3 - - TRBV20-1
TGTGCCAGCAGTCGGGACAGGATCACTGAAGCTTTCTTT CASSRDRITEAFF 13 TRBJ1-1 TRBD1 - TRBV7-3
TGTGCCAGCAGTTACCTCCGACCGGGACAGGGGACTTCACCCCTCCACTTT CASSYLRPGQGTSPLHF 17 TRBJ1-6 TRBD1 - TRBV6-2/TRBV6-3